This T cell receptor (beta chain) came from a study of CD8 T cells in ankylosing spondylitis. This clonotype has a count of ten or more. Its antigen remains unknown. Study-level findings and limits: Characteristic of ankylosing spondylitis blood, it appeared, was a TCR beta motif comprising roughly eight highly homologous variants. Several of the motif variants were reported before in synovial fluid and blood from reactive arthritis. With a CD8+ phenotype, disease-linked clones were relatively rare in peripheral blood. As reported, disease-linked clones showed significant enrichment in matched ankylosing spondylitis synovial fluid.

Library preparation for TCR beta used quantitative 5'-RACE with molecular barcodes. One entry per CDR3 protein, called by TCRdb with MiXCR from the 5' RACE reads. This table holds more than 500,000 distinct CDR3 sequences, 5.3% found once. This clonotype was obtained from a male donor with ankylosing spondylitis. Material: blood, either unsorted or a sorted T cell fraction (not recorded which).

CDR3 in amino acids: CASSYSMDSQNTEAFF. For the CDR3, the DNA is TGTGCCAGCAGTTACTCGATGGACAGTCAGAACACTGAAGCTTTCTTT. J is TRBJ1-1 and V is TRBV6-5; D may be TRBD1 (6 bases). Germline values: CDR1 MNHEY, CDR2 SVGAGI. The CDR3 is made up of 16 amino acids. Trimming cost V 0 bases and J 1 base, with 12 bases left between them.